These 2 T cell receptor beta chains originate from one sample sequenced in a study of T-cell reconstitution after alpha-beta-depleted transplantation in children. Unique molecular identifiers were incorporated during preparation of the TCRbeta library. Using its own MiXCR run on the PCR reads, TCRdb lists one record per CDR3 protein. Counted here are fewer than 700,000 distinct CDR3 sequences, 23% occurring once; the ten biggest clones make up approximately 14%. The source material was PBMCs, mostly from graft donor cells, sampled 360 days after TCRalphabeta/CD19-depleted stem cell transplant. These receptors came from a boy younger than two who had a stem cell transplant for acute myeloid leukemia, so the T cells may come from the graft donor.

This clonotype was observed a few times. CDR3: CAISEDIGPEAFF. The CDR3 region has the DNA TGTGCCATCAGTGAGGACATAGGGCCTGAAGCTTTCTTT. The chain is built from TRBV10-3 and TRBJ1-1, with D hard to call. The CDR3 length is 13 residues. Germline CDR1 reads ENHRY; CDR2 reads SYGVKD. The ends were cut back, 2 bases at V and 6 bases at J, with 10 bases in the middle.

This clonotype was seen a handful of times. The rearrangement joins TRBV20-1 to TRBJ2-7; TRBD1 might be the D (6 bases). CDR1 is DFQATT, CDR2 SNEGSKA, per germline (reference sequence). This CDR3 region has 14 residues. The V gene lost 3 bases and the J gene lost 0 bases, with 12 bases spanning the gap. CDR3 protein: CSASRPRGSYEQYV. The CDR3 nucleotides are TGCAGTGCTAGTCGACCCAGGGGCTCCTACGAGCAGTACGTC.